This T cell receptor beta chain came from a study of blood T cell repertoires in COVID-19. Study-level background: T cells, B-cell-depleted T cells, or PBMCs provided the cDNA or gDNA that served as material.

The CDR3 totals 15 residues. Germline-derived CDR1 and CDR2 are LGHDT and YNNKEL (reference sequence). V gave up 5 bases and J gave up 3 bases; unmatched junction bases: 5. Assay used: immunoSEQ multiplex PCR; TCRdb lists only in-frame clones, some missing. This table holds about 370,000 clones, around 92% found once. The clonotype was recovered from a woman in her thirties with COVID-19, enrolled during active disease. The chain links TRBV3-1 (or the pseudogene TRBV3-2) to TRBJ1-5; 9 nucleotides match TRBD1. The specimen sequenced was peripheral blood. Written as DNA, the CDR3 is TGTGCCAGCAGCGACAGGGGGAGCCCCAATCAGCCCCAGCATTTT. It translates to CASSDRGSPNQPQHF.